Listed below are T cell receptor beta chains from one sample, sequenced in a study of blood T cell repertoires in COVID-19. Using immunoSEQ multiplex PCR, the repertoire was profiled, and TCRdb retains in-frame clones only, with some absent. Of around 52,000 clones listed, roughly 78% were seen once; the top ten hold over 7.5%. Material for sequencing was peripheral blood. These receptors were collected from a woman older than 75 with acute or convalescent COVID-19. CDR3s include the opening cysteine and the closing phenylalanine or tryptophan. The D gene is left open where the match is weak. Clone size, where shown, is once, few, many, or a class for clones that have expanded.

>TRBV28|NA|TRBJ2-3|TRBD1|18
CASSPLDGTGLSTDTQYF
TGTGCCAGCAGCCCCCTCGACGGGACAGGCCTTAGCACAGATACGCAGTATTTT
>TRBV28|NA|TRBJ1-3|NA|14
CASSFSTGGNTIYF
TGTGCCAGCAGTTTTTCGACGGGTGGAAACACCATATATTTT
>TRBV7-3|NA|TRBJ2-1|TRBD2|15
CASSYDGGVYNEQFF
TGTGCCAGCAGCTACGATGGGGGGGTCTACAATGAGCAGTTCTTC
>TRBV7-2|NA|TRBJ2-3|NA|16
CASSLRDSGSLDTQYF
TGTGCCAGCAGCCTCCGCGACAGTGGCTCCTTAGATACGCAGTATTTT
>TRBV18|NA|TRBJ2-6|TRBD2|17
CASSPPFGGTGANVLTF
TGTGCCAGCTCACCACCGTTCGGGGGGACTGGGGCCAACGTCCTGACTTTC
>TRBV4-1|few|TRBJ1-3|NA|17
CASSQGGGESPGNTIYF
TGCGCCAGCAGCCAAGGTGGAGGGGAATCCCCTGGAAACACCATATATTTT
>TRBV3-1/TRBV3-2|NA|TRBJ2-5|TRBD2|19
CASSQDGRLAGGDQETQYF
TGTGCCAGCAGCCAAGATGGGCGACTAGCGGGGGGGGACCAAGAGACCCAGTACTTC
>TRBV5-1|once|TRBJ2-1|TRBD2|15
CASSRPEDGGDEQFF
TGCGCCAGCAGCCGCCCCGAGGACGGGGGGGATGAGCAGTTCTTC
>TRBV6-1|NA|TRBJ2-7|TRBD2|16
CASSESTSGKTYEQYF
TGTGCCAGCAGTGAATCGACTAGCGGGAAAACGTACGAGCAGTACTTC
>TRBV5-4|NA|TRBJ2-3|TRBD2|15
CASRTSGKSTDTQYF
TGTGCCAGCCGGACTAGCGGGAAGTCGACAGATACGCAGTATTTT
>TRBV3-1/TRBV3-2|NA|TRBJ1-6|NA|14
CASSHTGRNSPLHF
TGTGCCAGCAGCCACACAGGACGTAATTCACCCCTCCACTTT
>TRBV27|once|TRBJ2-1|NA|14
CASSDSGNYNEQFF
TGTGCCAGCAGTGACAGTGGGAACTACAATGAGCAGTTCTTC
>TRBV5-8|NA|TRBJ1-1|NA|14
CASSLVQKNTEAFF
TGTGCCAGCAGCTTGGTTCAAAAGAACACTGAAGCTTTCTTT
>TRBV4-1|NA|TRBJ2-4|NA|18
CASSPPSGQGGGKNIQYF
TGCGCCAGCAGCCCTCCTTCAGGACAGGGCGGGGGCAAAAACATTCAGTACTTC
>TRBV5-1|few|TRBJ2-1|TRBD2|13
CASSFLAGGWEFF
TGCGCCAGCAGCTTTCTAGCGGGAGGGTGGGAGTTCTTC
>TRBV11-2|few|TRBJ2-1|NA|14
CASSLVDTYNEQFF
TGTGCCAGCAGCTTAGTTGACACCTACAATGAGCAGTTCTTC
>TRBV5-1|NA|TRBJ2-2|TRBD2|14
CASRRGGNTGELFF
TGCGCCAGCCGGCGGGGGGGCAATACCGGGGAGCTGTTTTTT
>TRBV7-6|NA|TRBJ2-6|NA|16
CASSLATGSGANVLTF
TGTGCCAGCAGCTTAGCGACAGGCTCTGGGGCCAACGTCCTGACTTTC
>TRBV5-4|few|TRBJ1-2|NA|14
CASSFYGRDQGYTF
TGTGCCAGCAGCTTCTATGGCAGGGATCAGGGCTACACCTTC
>TRBV24-1|NA|TRBJ2-7|TRBD2|17
CATSDLAGGRGINEQYF
TGTGCCACCAGTGATTTGGCAGGCGGGCGGGGGATCAATGAGCAGTACTTC
>TRBV5-1|NA|TRBJ2-7|NA|17
CASSLVSGWSTSYEQYF
TGCGCCAGCAGCTTGGTATCGGGATGGTCCACCTCCTACGAGCAGTACTTC
>TRBV7-8|once|TRBJ1-2|TRBD1|17
CASSLVRAVQGGYGYTF
TGTGCCAGCAGCTTAGTACGGGCGGTACAGGGGGGTTATGGCTACACCTTC
>TRBV6-5|NA|TRBJ2-7|TRBD2|15
CASGQAAGVEYEQYF
TGTGCCAGCGGGCAAGCGGCGGGAGTAGAGTACGAGCAGTACTTC
>TRBV24-1|few|TRBJ1-2|NA|15
CATNSDSPFNYGYTF
TGTGCCACCAACTCGGACAGCCCTTTTAACTATGGCTACACCTTC
>TRBV18|NA|TRBJ2-6|NA|15
CASSTGVTGANVLTF
TGTGCCAGCTCAACCGGGGTTACCGGGGCCAACGTCCTGACTTTC
>TRBV18|few|TRBJ1-2|NA|14
CASLSRRADYGYTF
TGTGCCAGCTTATCCCGGAGGGCTGACTATGGCTACACCTTC
>TRBV12-3/TRBV12-4|once|TRBJ1-2|TRBD1|13
CASRATGVFGYTF
TGTGCCAGCAGGGCTACAGGGGTCTTTGGCTACACCTTC
>TRBV14|NA|TRBJ1-1|NA|14
CASSQVGGSVRAFF
TGTGCCAGCAGCCAAGTGGGGGGTTCGGTAAGAGCTTTCTTT
>TRBV11-3|NA|TRBJ2-2|NA|13
CASSRHSTGELFF
TGTGCCAGCAGCCGCCACTCGACCGGGGAGCTGTTTTTT
>TRBV11-2|NA|TRBJ2-7|TRBD2|15
CASSPELAEPYEQYF
TGTGCCAGCAGCCCCGAACTAGCGGAACCCTACGAGCAGTACTTC